The 16 T cell receptor beta chains reported below all come from one sample, sequenced in a study of T-cell memory formation after mild COVID-19. TCRdb analysed the 5' RACE reads with MiXCR anew, one entry per CDR3 protein. The top ten hold under 25% of the sample, which has fewer than 300,000 distinct CDR3 sequences, 16% seen once. The sample consisted of PBMCs or a T cell subset sorted from them (not recorded which). These receptors were taken from a man between 18 and 29 years old who had mild COVID-19 (a few samples of this study predate the infection). Cell type and time point are not known.

This chain uses TRBV24-1 with TRBJ1-2; D uncertain. Germline CDR1 KGHDR, CDR2 SFDVKD. CDR3 length equals 14 residues. The V end lost 5 bases, the J end lost 0 bases, and 9 bases lay between the germline ends. CDR3 DNA sequence: TGTGCCACCAGTGCGGCAGACACTAACTATGGCTACACCTTC. Protein product: CATSAADTNYGYTF.

This clonotype has at least ten counts. This chain's CDR3 is CASTRQGFGANVLTF. Written as DNA, the CDR3 is TGTGCCAGCACCAGACAGGGTTTTGGGGCCAACGTCCTGACTTTC. This chain joins TRBV6-5 and TRBJ2-6, with 7 nucleotides matching TRBD1. The ends lost 7 bases at V and 3 bases at J; junction bases unmatched: 6. This CDR3 comprises 15 residues. The germline V gene has CDR1 MNHEY and CDR2 SVGAGI.

This clonotype occurred a few times. The rearrangement links TRBV7-9 to TRBJ2-6, with a possible D match to TRBD2 (6 bases). Germline lookup yields CDR1 SEHNR and CDR2 FQNEAQ (reference sequence). CDR3 size: 16 residues. V shed 0 bases and J shed 3 bases, with 9 bases lying between them. The CDR3 DNA is TGTGCCAGCAGCTTAGCCGGGGAGGATGGGGCCAACGTCCTGACTTTC. As protein: CASSLAGEDGANVLTF.

The V gene is TRBV5-6, the J gene TRBJ1-4, with D perhaps TRBD1 (6 bases). CDR3 length: 20 residues. Trimming shortened V by 0 bases and J by 4 bases, and 25 bases separated the two germline ends. Germline-derived CDR1 and CDR2 are SGHDT and YYEEEE. CDR3 sequence reads: CASSLGSPGQSLGFNEKLFF. DNA of the CDR3: TGTGCCAGCAGCTTGGGCTCTCCCGGACAGTCTCTCGGGTTTAATGAAAAACTGTTTTTT.

This clonotype has only a few counts. This chain joins TRBV6-5 and TRBJ1-2; D gene uncertain. CDR3 length equals 15 residues. The V gene lost 0 bases and the J gene lost 3 bases, with 11 bases spanning the gap. CDR1 and CDR2 (germline): MNHEY, SVGAGI. The CDR3 region is CASSYSNQRDYGYTF. The CDR3 DNA follows: TGTGCCAGCAGTTACTCGAACCAGAGAGACTATGGCTACACCTTC.

The chain combines TRBV9 with TRBJ2-7, with unresolved D. The V end lost 0 bases, the J end lost 2 bases, and 12 bases lay between the germline ends. The CDR3 has 15 amino acids. Germline V lookup: CDR1 SGDLS, CDR2 YYNGEE. CDR3 in DNA: TGTGCCAGCAGCGTAGCTGAATTTGATACCTACGAGCAGTACTTC. This gives the protein CASSVAEFDTYEQYF.

This chain connects TRBV12-3 or TRBV12-4 to TRBJ2-3, with a weak D call TRBD1 (5 bases). The V end lost 8 bases, the J end lost 5 bases, and 23 bases lay between the germline ends. This CDR3 is 16 amino acids long. CDR3 nucleotides: TGTGCCAGCGAAAGAGGCAGGGCTGCGTTGGAAGATACGCAGTATTTT. Amino acids: CASERGRAALEDTQYF.

This chain joins TRBV6-5 and TRBJ1-4; TRBD1 might be the D (6 bases). The CDR3 has 15 residues. Trimming left V 2 bases short and J 8 bases short, with 15 bases between. The germline V gene encodes CDR1 MNHEY and CDR2 SVGAGI. For the CDR3, the DNA is TGTGCCAGCAGTTACGGTACGGGGGCAGGAGAAAAACTGTTTTTT. It specifies CASSYGTGAGEKLFF.

This chain joins TRBV7-9 and TRBJ2-2, with TRBD1 matching over 12 bases. The CDR3 loop spans 16 amino acids. The germline V gene has CDR1 SEHNR and CDR2 FQNEAQ (reference sequence). Trimming took 4 bases from V and 5 from J; bases not matched to a gene: 5. CDR3 bases: TGTGCCAGCAGCTCACCGGGACAGGGGGCAACCGGGGAGCTGTTTTTT. Translated: CASSSPGQGATGELFF. Together with reference TRBV7-9 and TRBJ2-2, the CDR3 gives the full variable domain: DTGVSQNPRHKITKRGQNVTFRCDPISEHNRLYWYRQTLGQGPEFLTYFQNEAQLEKSRLLSDRFSAERPKGSFSTLEIQRTEQGDSAMYLCASSSPGQGATGELFFGEGSRLTVL.

Only a few counts were recorded for this clonotype. The chain carries TRBV5-1 and TRBJ2-1; D unresolved. The CDR3 sequence is 14 residues long. Trimming left V 4 bases short and J 2 bases short, with 10 bases between. Per germline, CDR1 SGHRS and CDR2 YFSETQ. CDR3 sequence reads: CASSVGLPYNEQFF. CDR3 in DNA: TGCGCCAGCAGCGTGGGTCTCCCCTACAATGAGCAGTTCTTC.

This clonotype was seen repeatedly, ten times or more. The chain combines TRBV12-3 or TRBV12-4 with TRBJ2-7, with 8 bases lining up with TRBD1. The V and J ends lost 3 bases and 6 bases, in that order; junction bases with no gene match: 7. The CDR3 totals 14 residues. Here the CDR3 DNA reads TGTGCCAGCAGTTTTCCGGACAGGGTAACCGAGCAGTACTTC. Encoded protein: CASSFPDRVTEQYF.

The genes are TRBV25-1 and TRBJ1-2; D remains unclear. The V gene's germline CDR1 is MGHDK and CDR2 SYGVNS. V was cut by 5 bases and J by 4 bases, with 17 bases left in between. The CDR3 length is 15 residues. The chain's CDR3 is CASSQTDGFFYGYTF. CDR3 nucleotide sequence: TGTGCCAGCAGTCAAACGGATGGGTTTTTCTATGGCTACACCTTC.

The chain employs TRBV9 and TRBJ2-5, with D possibly TRBD2 on 5 matching bases. CDR1 is SGDLS, CDR2 YYNGEE, per germline. V lost 9 bases to trimming and J lost 4 bases, with 16 bases between them. The CDR3 consists of 13 residues. In nucleotides, the CDR3 is TGTGCCAAGAGGGTAGGGCGACGAGAGACCCAGTACTTC. The encoded protein is CAKRVGRRETQYF.

CDR3 in DNA: TGTGCCTCCATCCCGCTACTAGGAGAGACCCAGTACTTC. Translation gives CASIPLLGETQYF. The chain is built from TRBV5-5 and TRBJ2-5; TRBD2 might be the D (5 bases). Looked up from germline, CDR1 is SGHKS and CDR2 is YYEKEE (reference sequence). The CDR3 has 13 residues. V dropped 10 bases and J dropped 4 bases, with 17 bases sitting between them.

This clonotype has more than one count but fewer than ten. V usage is TRBV7-2 and J usage is TRBJ1-1; 10 nucleotides match TRBD1. Looked up from germline, CDR1 is SGHTA and CDR2 is FQGNSA. Trimming took 3 bases from V and 6 from J; bases not matched to a gene: 13. CDR3 size: 17 residues. In nucleotides, the CDR3 is TGTGCCAGCAGCTTTTCCCGACAGGGGGCACAAAGGTCTGAAGCTTTCTTT. This gives the protein CASSFSRQGAQRSEAFF.

This clonotype appeared a few times. The chain recombines TRBV23-1 with TRBJ2-5; D is ambiguous. TRBV23-1 carries the ORF label, with uncertain function. The CDR3 has 14 amino acids. The germline V and J ends were trimmed by 0 bases and 3 bases, with 8 bases remaining between them. In nucleotides, the CDR3 is TGCGCCAGCAGTCAATCGAACCGGGAAGAGACCCAGTACTTC. It specifies CASSQSNREETQYF.